Following are 2 T cell receptor beta chains from one sample sequenced in a study of beta chain features in type 1 diabetes. Sequencing targeted expressed TCRB transcripts, as all isolated RNA had been reverse transcribed. The table came from immunoSEQ multiplex PCR; TCRdb's copy has only in-frame clones and leaves some out. Here the sample spans around 250,000 clones, approximately 14% being singletons. The sequenced material came from naive CD4+ T cells from blood. Receptors were obtained from a woman aged 40 to 50 in good health.

V gene TRBV15 combines with J gene TRBJ2-5; possible D gene TRBD1, 5 bases. Matching the DNA end better, TRBJ2-7 makes the J call doubtful. The CDR3 has 11 amino acids. Looked up from germline, CDR1 is LNHNV and CDR2 is YYDKDF (reference sequence). CDR3 region: CATSGAYEQYF. The CDR3 DNA reads TGTGCCACCAGCGGGGCTTACGAGCAGTACTTC.

V gene TRBV29-1 combines with J gene TRBJ1-4, with 8 bases that match TRBD1. The CDR3 has 15 amino acids. CDR1 is SQVTM, CDR2 ANQGSEA, per germline. The junction had 12 bases not matched to a gene; V was cut back by 2 bases and J by 10 bases. In DNA, the CDR3 is TGCAGCGTTGAATTAAGCGGACAGGGAATTGGAAAACTGTTTTTT. Translation: CSVELSGQGIGKLFF.